Presented here are 14 T cell receptor beta chains from one specimen sequenced in a study of blood T cell repertoires in COVID-19. This table comes from immunoSEQ multiplex PCR, and its TCRdb copy is limited to in-frame clones, with some not included. The sample consists of about 370,000 clones, around 91% of them appearing once. What was sequenced was PBMCs or T cells enriched from blood (not recorded which). The receptors come from a man between 18 and 35 years old who had recovered from COVID-19.

The V gene is TRBV3-1 (or the pseudogene TRBV3-2), the J gene TRBJ2-7; possible D gene TRBD1, 6 bases. V lost 9 bases to trimming and J lost 3 bases, with 15 bases between them. The CDR3 contains 13 residues. Per the germline V gene, CDR1 is LGHDT and CDR2 is YNNKEL (reference sequence). The CDR3 is CASGSEGDYEQYF. CDR3 coding DNA: TGTGCCAGTGGGTCTGAGGGGGACTACGAGCAGTACTTC.

The rearrangement links TRBV5-4 to TRBJ1-6, with D tentatively TRBD1 (6 bases). V shed 4 bases and J shed 7 bases, with 18 bases lying between them. Germline values: CDR1 SGHNT, CDR2 YYREEE (reference sequence). There are 16 residues in the CDR3. In DNA, the CDR3 is TGTGCCAGCAGCCCCTGGGGGGGGGCTCAAAATTCACCCCTCCACTTT. As protein: CASSPWGGAQNSPLHF.

The V call is TRBV9, the J call TRBJ2-3; 7 bases agree with TRBD1. This CDR3 has 14 residues. Germline values: CDR1 SGDLS, CDR2 YYNGEE. Losses at the gene ends were 7 bases for V and 2 bases for J; bases not matched to a gene: 7. CDR3 residues: CASGRDSVTDTQYF. The DNA of the CDR3 is TGTGCCAGCGGCCGGGACAGCGTCACAGATACGCAGTATTTT.

The rearrangement links TRBV20-1 to TRBJ1-4; D remains unclear. Trimming removed 3 bases from V and 8 bases from J, with 16 bases in between. The CDR3 totals 14 residues. The germline V gene has CDR1 DFQATT and CDR2 SNEGSKA (reference sequence). The CDR3: CSASSATRREKLFF. For the CDR3, the DNA is TGCAGTGCTAGTTCCGCCACCCGCAGGGAAAAACTGTTTTTT.

The CDR3 loop is CASSIDTASNQPQHF. The CDR3 DNA sequence: TGTGCCAGCAGCATAGACACAGCCAGCAATCAGCCCCAGCATTTT. The chain employs TRBV28 and TRBJ1-5, with no clear D. CDR3 length equals 15 residues. The V end was cut by 6 bases, the J end by 1 base, with 13 bases between. Per the germline V gene, CDR1 is MDHEN and CDR2 is SYDVKM. The full variable domain, completed using reference TRBV28 and TRBJ1-5, is DVKVTQSSRYLVKRTGEKVFLECVQDMDHENMFWYRQDPGLGLRLIYFSYDVKMKEKGDIPEGYSVSREKKERFSLILESASTNQTSMYLCASSIDTASNQPQHFGDGTRLSIL.

The chain combines TRBV27 with TRBJ2-1; 10 bases match TRBD2. The V and J ends lost 5 bases and 7 bases, in that order; junction bases with no gene match: 8. Germline loops: CDR1 MNHEY, CDR2 SMNVEV (reference sequence). This CDR3 contains 15 residues. The CDR3 nucleotides are TGTGCCAGCAGTCCCCTAACTAGCGGGATGAATGAGCAGTTCTTC. The encoded protein is CASSPLTSGMNEQFF.

In this sample, this clone turned up once. The rearrangement links TRBV2 to TRBJ1-3, with unresolved D. This CDR3 is built from 15 residues. V lost 6 bases, J lost 1 base, and 13 bases lay in between. The germline gives CDR1 SNHLY, CDR2 FYNNEI. The CDR3 spells CASSPSSGSGNTIYF. CDR3 DNA: TGTGCCAGCAGCCCCTCGTCGGGGTCTGGAAACACCATATATTTT.

The chain links TRBV25-1 to TRBJ1-1; D is undetermined. Germline V gene data show CDR1 as MGHDK and CDR2 as SYGVNS. The CDR3 is 13 residues long. Trimming left V 4 bases short and J 4 bases short, with 10 bases between. CDR3 nucleotide sequence: TGTGCCAGCAGTGCCAGGTTAGTCACTGAAGCTTTCTTT. It is translated as CASSARLVTEAFF.

This clone was observed a single time. V and J are TRBV18 and TRBJ1-1, with 8 positions matching TRBD1. The CDR3 is 14 amino acids. Germline CDR1 is KGHSH and CDR2 is LQKENI. The V gene end was trimmed by 5 bases and the J gene end by 1 base; junction bases not matched to a gene: 3. CDR3 residues: CASSFGQGNTEAFF. CDR3 coding DNA: TGTGCCAGCTCATTTGGACAGGGGAACACTGAAGCTTTCTTT.

This clone has a single count. This sequence joins TRBV12-3 or TRBV12-4 and TRBJ1-2; the D is unclear. V lost 5 bases and J lost 4, with 8 bases in between. The CDR3 spans 12 residues. Here the CDR3 reads CASSQVLYGYTF. The DNA of the CDR3 is TGTGCCAGCAGTCAGGTGCTCTATGGCTACACCTTC.

The chain recombines TRBV7-2 with TRBJ1-2; D is undetermined. Trimming cost V 4 bases and J 8 bases, with 17 bases left between them. Germline assignment: CDR1 SGHTA and CDR2 FQGNSA. This CDR3 comprises 14 residues. Here the CDR3 reads CASSSRPRGEGYTF. CDR3 bases: TGTGCCAGCAGCTCCAGACCTCGCGGGGAAGGCTACACCTTC.

This CDR3 is CASSLRQGVHEQYF. Here the CDR3 DNA reads TGTGCCAGCAGCCTCCGACAGGGGGTCCACGAGCAGTACTTC. This chain uses TRBV9 with TRBJ2-7, with TRBD1 matching over 9 bases. V was pared by 4 bases and J by 5 bases, with 7 bases of the junction left unmatched. The CDR3 is 14 residues long. Per the germline V gene, CDR1 is SGDLS and CDR2 is YYNGEE.

This chain uses TRBV5-1 with TRBJ1-1; TRBD1 agrees at 7 bases. This CDR3 contains 15 residues. The V and J ends lost 4 bases and 2 bases, in that order; junction bases with no gene match: 8. CDR1 and CDR2 from the germline V gene are SGHRS and YFSETQ. The CDR3 DNA is TGCGCCAGCAGCCTGCTGGGACAGATAAACACTGAAGCTTTCTTT. Its translation is CASSLLGQINTEAFF.

This clone was recorded only once. As DNA, the CDR3 is TGTGCCTGGAGTGTTGGAGGGGCGCAGAAATACGAGCAGTACTTC. This translates into CAWSVGGAQKYEQYF. V gene TRBV30 combines with J gene TRBJ2-7; TRBD2 is a possible D gene (6 bases). The V gene's germline CDR1 is GTSNPN and CDR2 SVGIG (reference sequence). V was clipped by 0 bases and J by 4 bases, with 16 bases between them. CDR3 length: 15 amino acids.